The 21 T cell receptor beta chains reported below all come from one sample, sequenced in a study of vaccination and CD4 T cells after COVID-19. These TCRs are of unknown antigen specificity. The Oncomine TCR Beta short-read assay sequenced DNA from cultured CD4+ T cells. MiXCR, run by TCRdb on the PCR reads, gives a single entry per CDR3 protein. In the table there are more than 20,000 distinct CDR3 sequences, 50% to 65% of which are singletons. This sample's treatment: approximately nine-day PBMC culture with coronavirus spike peptide pools or control peptides (ViraFEST assay). The material sequenced was CD4+ T cells from blood, cultured in vitro, taken before SARS-CoV-2 vaccination. All receptors come from a human donor who received a COVID-19 vaccine.

This clonotype was detected once. The rearrangement links TRBV6-5 to TRBJ1-3, with D uncertain. Trimming left V 0 bases short and J 2 bases short, with 8 bases between. Germline CDR1 MNHEY, CDR2 SVGAGI. This CDR3 region has 15 residues. CDR3 DNA: TGTGCCAGCAGTTACTCGAAGCGGGCTGGAAACACCATATATTTT. Amino acid sequence: CASSYSKRAGNTIYF.

The chain combines TRBV6-5 with TRBJ2-1; unclear D gene. With 0 bases removed from V and 6 bases from J, the gap between germline ends came to 3 bases. CDR1 is MNHEY and CDR2 is SVGAGI in the germline V gene. CDR3 length equals 12 residues. CDR3 sequence (DNA): TGTGCCAGCAGTTACTCCGGCAATGAGCAGTTCTTC. As protein: CASSYSGNEQFF.

Only a few counts were recorded for this clonotype. The chain is built from TRBV6-2 or TRBV6-3 and TRBJ1-2; no clear D gene. CDR3 size: 14 residues. Germline loops: CDR1 MNHEY, CDR2 SVGEGT. The V and J ends lost 6 bases and 0 bases respectively, with 11 bases between them. CDR3 bases: TGTGCCAGCAGGGAGCCGGGCCCTAACTATGGCTACACCTTC. This gives the protein CASREPGPNYGYTF.

V gene TRBV20-1 combines with J gene TRBJ2-2; D gene uncertain. Germline V gives CDR1 DFQATT, CDR2 SNEGSKA (reference sequence). This CDR3 region has 14 residues. V shed 2 bases and J shed 2 bases, with 9 bases lying between them. The CDR3 region is CSARYYRNTGELFF. The CDR3 region has the DNA TGCAGTGCTAGATACTACAGAAACACCGGGGAGCTGTTTTTT.

The gene calls are TRBV6-1 and TRBJ1-5; weak D call: TRBD1 (5 bases). In germline, CDR1 is MNHNS, CDR2 SASEGT. Trimming removed 6 bases at V and 5 bases at J, with 20 bases between. This CDR3 has 16 amino acids. CDR3 coding DNA: TGTGCCAGCAGGCGAACAGGAACGGGGGGTTATCAGCCCCAGCATTTT. This encodes CASRRTGTGGYQPQHF.

This clonotype was detected only a few times. The J gene is TRBJ2-3, the V gene TRBV24-1, with D perhaps matching TRBD1 (6 bases). The germline CDR1 and CDR2 sequences are KGHDR and SFDVKD. V was trimmed by 3 bases and J by 5 bases, leaving 17 bases between them. This CDR3 region has 16 residues. In DNA, the CDR3 is TGTGCCACCAGTGATCCGACAGGAAACACTGGAGATACGCAGTATTTT. Amino acid sequence: CATSDPTGNTGDTQYF.

By proportion, this clonotype is medium-sized (0.01 to 0.1%). This rearrangement joins TRBV7-9 to TRBJ1-2; 7 nucleotides match TRBD1. Trimming at V came to 5 bases and at J to 4 bases, leaving 13 bases not matched to a gene. The CDR3 spans 16 residues. Germline CDR1 and CDR2: SEHNR and FQNEAQ (reference sequence). In nucleotides, the CDR3 is TGTGCCAGCAGCCCATCAGGACAGGAGAGAATCTATGGCTACACCTTC. It specifies CASSPSGQERIYGYTF.

The chain employs TRBV12-3 or TRBV12-4 and TRBJ2-5, with D possibly TRBD2 on 6 matching bases. V was shortened by 2 bases and J by 5 bases, with 12 bases between the two germline ends. The CDR3 loop spans 14 amino acids. The CDR3 loop is CASSLPGGLETQYF. DNA for the CDR3: TGTGCCAGCAGTTTACCCGGGGGATTGGAGACCCAGTACTTC.

This chain joins TRBV27 and TRBJ2-3; a weak D match, TRBD2 (5 bases). Trimming pared 8 bases from V and 2 bases from J, leaving 14 bases between. Germline V gives CDR1 MNHEY, CDR2 SMNVEV (reference sequence). The CDR3 runs 14 residues. The DNA of the CDR3 is TGTGCCAGCGGACTCAACGCGGCCACAGATACGCAGTATTTT. Its translation: CASGLNAATDTQYF.

This chain joins TRBV20-1 and TRBJ2-3; D not certain. Between the trimmed V and J ends, which lost 7 bases and 2 bases, there was a span of 10 bases. The CDR3 length is 12 residues. Germline CDR1 DFQATT, CDR2 SNEGSKA (reference sequence). CDR3 nucleotides: TGCAGTGTTAGGCCATCCACAGATACGCAGTATTTT. As protein: CSVRPSTDTQYF.

J is TRBJ2-1 and V is TRBV3-1; 8 positions agree with TRBD2. Trimming cost V 1 base and J 2 bases; bases outside gene matches: 4. CDR3 size: 16 residues. Per the germline V gene, CDR1 is LGHDT and CDR2 is YNNKEL (reference sequence). The CDR3: CASSQGQRGPYNEQFF. DNA of the CDR3: TGTGCCAGCAGCCAAGGTCAGCGGGGGCCCTACAATGAGCAGTTCTTC.

The V gene is TRBV5-4, the J gene TRBJ1-2; D gene unclear. Trimming stripped 0 bases from V and 7 bases from J, with 16 bases between. Germline-derived CDR1 and CDR2 are SGHNT and YYREEE (reference sequence). The CDR3 spans 15 residues. The CDR3 DNA sequence: TGTGCCAGCAGCTTGGGTCTCCGGCGTGAATTTGGCTACACCTTC. Protein: CASSLGLRREFGYTF.

This sequence joins TRBV20-1 and TRBJ1-5; no clear D. The CDR3 consists of 13 residues. CDR1 is DFQATT and CDR2 is SNEGSKA in the germline V gene (reference sequence). Deletions cut 5 bases from V and 4 bases from J, with 12 bases between. The CDR3 DNA sequence: TGCAGTGCTCCCGGCTCTGGGAATCAGCCCCAGCATTTT. The encoded protein is CSAPGSGNQPQHF.

The V and J genes are TRBV7-9 and TRBJ2-7; D perhaps matches TRBD1 (6 bases). The CDR3 is 12 residues long. V lost 5 bases and J 7 bases, leaving 12 bases between the germline ends. Germline lookup yields CDR1 SEHNR and CDR2 FQNEAQ (reference sequence). Here the CDR3 reads CASSQNQGEQYF. CDR3 DNA: TGTGCCAGCAGCCAGAACCAGGGGGAGCAGTACTTC.

This CDR3 reads CASSEGAGSYEQYF. The CDR3 nucleotides are TGTGCCAGCAGTGAAGGGGCGGGAAGCTACGAGCAGTACTTC. The V gene is TRBV25-1, the J gene TRBJ2-7; D perhaps matches TRBD2 (6 bases). In germline, CDR1 is MGHDK, CDR2 SYGVNS. The CDR3 has 14 residues. Trimming took 2 bases from V and 3 from J, leaving 11 bases between them.

The chain couples TRBV20-1 to TRBJ2-5; 12 nucleotides match TRBD2. This CDR3 is built from 17 residues. Unmatched junction bases numbered 7, after V lost 0 bases and J lost 2 bases. Germline V gene data show CDR1 as DFQATT and CDR2 as SNEGSKA (reference sequence). CDR3 in DNA: TGCAGTGCTAGAGATGGTTGGCTAGCGGGGGGGCAAGAGACCCAGTACTTC. It is translated as CSARDGWLAGGQETQYF.

This clonotype is large. A junction end diverges from the germline sequence, so it may reflect a read error. The chain joins TRBV6-5 to TRBJ1-6; unclear D gene. CDR1 and CDR2 from the germline V gene are MNHEY and SVGAGI. The CDR3 contains 15 residues. This chain's CDR3 is CASSYSYEGDSPLHF. In nucleotides, the CDR3 is TGTGCCAGCAGCTACTCTTACGAGGGAGACTCACCCCTCCACTTT.

This clonotype was recorded a few times. The chain recombines TRBV10-3 with TRBJ1-1; no definite D call. Germline V gene lookup returns CDR1 ENHRY and CDR2 SYGVKD. V lost 2 bases and J lost 1, with 14 bases in between. This CDR3 is 16 amino acids long. The DNA for the CDR3 is TGTGCCATCAGTGAGGTCGTGGAAACAGAGAACACTGAAGCTTTCTTT. This translates into CAISEVVETENTEAFF.

This clonotype was detected only a few times. The rearrangement joins TRBV6-5 to TRBJ1-6; D not certain. Per germline, CDR1 MNHEY and CDR2 SVGAGI. The CDR3 is 14 amino acids. The V end lost 0 bases, the J end lost 8 bases, and 8 bases lay between the germline ends. This CDR3 is CASSYSFPDSPLHF. CDR3 nucleotides: TGTGCCAGCAGTTACTCGTTCCCAGATTCACCCCTCCACTTT.

This clonotype occurred once. J is TRBJ2-5 and V is TRBV6-1; D is ambiguous. Looked up from germline, CDR1 is MNHNS and CDR2 is SASEGT. The CDR3 has 14 amino acids. The V end was cut by 5 bases, the J end by 9 bases, with 19 bases between. CDR3 DNA sequence: TGTGCCAGCAGTCACCGGGCCCGTGAGTCGGCCCAGTACTTC. This translates into CASSHRARESAQYF.

The gene calls are TRBV19 and TRBJ2-3, with 8 bases aligning to TRBD2. J gave up 4 bases and V 4 bases, and 10 bases lay outside the gene matches. The CDR3 consists of 16 residues. Per the germline V gene, CDR1 is LNHDA and CDR2 is SQIVND (reference sequence). The CDR3 loop reads CASSTQERGSSDTQYF. The CDR3 region has the DNA TGTGCCAGTAGTACCCAGGAGCGGGGGTCCTCAGATACGCAGTATTTT.